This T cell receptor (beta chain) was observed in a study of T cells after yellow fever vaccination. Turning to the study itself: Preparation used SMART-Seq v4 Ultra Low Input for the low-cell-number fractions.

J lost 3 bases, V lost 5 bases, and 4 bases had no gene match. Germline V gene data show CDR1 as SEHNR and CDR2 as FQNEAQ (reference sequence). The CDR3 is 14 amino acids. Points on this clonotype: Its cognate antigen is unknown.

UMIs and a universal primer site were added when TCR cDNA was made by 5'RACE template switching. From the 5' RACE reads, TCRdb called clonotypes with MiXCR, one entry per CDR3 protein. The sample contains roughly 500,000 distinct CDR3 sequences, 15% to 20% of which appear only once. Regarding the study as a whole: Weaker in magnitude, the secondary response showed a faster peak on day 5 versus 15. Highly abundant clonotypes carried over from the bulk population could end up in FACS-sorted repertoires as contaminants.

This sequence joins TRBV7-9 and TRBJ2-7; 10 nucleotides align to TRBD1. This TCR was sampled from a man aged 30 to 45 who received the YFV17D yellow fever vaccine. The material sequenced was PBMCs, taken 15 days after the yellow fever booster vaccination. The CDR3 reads CASSMRTGGYEQYF. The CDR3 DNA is TGTGCCAGCAGCATGAGGACAGGGGGCTACGAGCAGTACTTC.